This T cell receptor beta chain is from a study of shared clonotypes between healthy human individuals. On the study more broadly: CD8 memory received one plate per donor, CD8 naive two, CD4 memory three and CD4 naive three. The study's findings and limits: Memory subsets generally showed lower estimated richness than naive subsets. It was observed that roughly 5.1% of naive CD4 clonotypes were shared across several donors.

Naive CD8 cells, CD45RO-negative and positively selected for CCR7, excluded terminally differentiated effector memory CD45RA+ cells. It was roughly 210 ng DNA, around 32,000 T cell genomes, that sorted-subset replicate PCRs used. TCRdb keeps only in-frame clones here, not all; method: immunoSEQ multiplex PCR. The table includes around 2,000,000 clones, about 95% detected once. In regard to this clone: Antigen unknown.

Germline values: CDR1 SGHVS, CDR2 FNYEAQ. V shed 4 bases and J 4 bases; nucleotides not matched to a gene: 7. This CDR3 has 14 residues. The sequence was collected from a man between 18 and 35 years old in good health. The chain links TRBV7-6 to TRBJ2-7; 7 positions agree with TRBD1. What was sequenced was naive CD8+ T cells sorted from blood. The CDR3 sequence: CASSSRDSSYEQYF. The CDR3 DNA reads as TGTGCCAGCAGCTCTCGGGACAGCTCTTACGAGCAGTACTTC. The whole variable domain, filled in from reference TRBV7-6 and TRBJ2-7, reads GAGVSQSPRYKVTKRGQDVALRCDPISGHVSLYWYRQALGQGPEFLTYFNYEAQQDKSGLPNDRFSAERPEGSISTLTIQRTEQRDSAMYRCASSSRDSSYEQYFGPGTRLTVT.